This record looks at one TCR beta chain sequence and its context. This specimen comes from a study of T cell responses to AZD1222 COVID-19 vaccine. The CDR3 loop spans 15 amino acids. V was cut by 0 bases and J by 4 bases, with 12 bases left in between. CDR1 is LGHNA and CDR2 is YSLEER in the germline V gene. Data came from immunoSEQ multiplex PCR; TCRdb stores just in-frame clones and leaves some out. The table has approximately 84,000 clones, 80% to 90% seen once; the top ten hold roughly 2.7%. The chain links TRBV4-3 to TRBJ1-2; D gene unclear. The sequence came from an adult who received the AZD1222 COVID-19 vaccine. Sequencing was performed on peripheral blood, taken 28 days after the second AZD1222 dose. In DNA form, the CDR3 reads TGCGCCAGCAGCCAAGATAGCCAGTCACTCTATGGCTACACCTTC. Its translation: CASSQDSQSLYGYTF.